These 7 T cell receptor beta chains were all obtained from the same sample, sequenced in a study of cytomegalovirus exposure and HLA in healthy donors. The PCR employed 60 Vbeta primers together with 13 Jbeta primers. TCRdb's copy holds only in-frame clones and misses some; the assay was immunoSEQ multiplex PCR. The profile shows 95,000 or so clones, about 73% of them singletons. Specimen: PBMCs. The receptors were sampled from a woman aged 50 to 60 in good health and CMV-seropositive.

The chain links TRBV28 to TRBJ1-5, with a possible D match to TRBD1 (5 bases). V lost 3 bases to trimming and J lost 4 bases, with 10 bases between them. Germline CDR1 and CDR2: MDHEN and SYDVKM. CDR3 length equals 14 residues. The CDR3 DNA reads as TGTGCCAGCAGTTTTGGGCAGGGTAATCAGCCCCAGCATTTT. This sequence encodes CASSFGQGNQPQHF.

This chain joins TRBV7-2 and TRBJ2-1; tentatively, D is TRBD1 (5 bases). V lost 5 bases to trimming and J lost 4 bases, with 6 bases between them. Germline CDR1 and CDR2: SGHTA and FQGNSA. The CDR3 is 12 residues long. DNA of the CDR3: TGTGCCAGCAGCCCAGGGTACAATGAGCAGTTCTTC. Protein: CASSPGYNEQFF.

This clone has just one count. The CDR3 spells CASSPLSRVIYEQYF. CDR3 nucleotides: TGTGCCAGCAGTCCACTCTCCAGGGTTATCTACGAGCAGTACTTC. The chain employs TRBV27 and TRBJ2-5, with D tentatively TRBD1 (5 bases). Matching the DNA end better, TRBJ2-7 makes the J call doubtful. The germline gives CDR1 MNHEY, CDR2 SMNVEV (reference sequence). The CDR3 has 15 amino acids.

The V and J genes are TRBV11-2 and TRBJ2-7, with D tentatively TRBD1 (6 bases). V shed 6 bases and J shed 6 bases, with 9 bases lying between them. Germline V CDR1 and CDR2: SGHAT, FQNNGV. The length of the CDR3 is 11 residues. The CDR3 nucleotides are TGTGCCAGCAGAGAACAGGGCGAGCAGTACTTC. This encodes CASREQGEQYF.

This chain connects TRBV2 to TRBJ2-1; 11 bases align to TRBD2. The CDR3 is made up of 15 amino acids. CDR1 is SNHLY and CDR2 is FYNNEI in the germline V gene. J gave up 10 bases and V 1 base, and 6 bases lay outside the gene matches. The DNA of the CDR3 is TGTGCCAGCAGTGAAGAGGTAGCGGGAGGGTCGGAGCAGTTCTTC. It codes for CASSEEVAGGSEQFF. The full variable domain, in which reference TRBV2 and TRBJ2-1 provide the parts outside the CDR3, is EPEVTQTPSHQVTQMGQEVILRCVPISNHLYFYWYRQILGQKVEFLVSFYNNEISEKSEIFDDQFSVERPDGSNFTLKIRSTKLEDSAMYFCASSEEVAGGSEQFFGPGTRLTVL.

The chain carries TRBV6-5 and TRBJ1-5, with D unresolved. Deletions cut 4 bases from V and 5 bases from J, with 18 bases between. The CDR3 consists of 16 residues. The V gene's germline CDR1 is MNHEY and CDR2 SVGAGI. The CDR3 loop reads CASSLFPGRNDQPQHF. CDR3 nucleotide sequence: TGTGCCAGCAGTTTATTTCCGGGTCGGAACGATCAGCCCCAGCATTTT.

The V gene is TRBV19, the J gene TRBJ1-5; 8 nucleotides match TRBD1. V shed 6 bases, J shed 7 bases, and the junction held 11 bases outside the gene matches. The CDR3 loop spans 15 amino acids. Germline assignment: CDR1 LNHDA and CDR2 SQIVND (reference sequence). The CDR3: CASRGAGGVRQPQHF. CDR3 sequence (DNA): TGTGCCAGTAGGGGGGCAGGGGGCGTTCGGCAGCCCCAGCATTTT.